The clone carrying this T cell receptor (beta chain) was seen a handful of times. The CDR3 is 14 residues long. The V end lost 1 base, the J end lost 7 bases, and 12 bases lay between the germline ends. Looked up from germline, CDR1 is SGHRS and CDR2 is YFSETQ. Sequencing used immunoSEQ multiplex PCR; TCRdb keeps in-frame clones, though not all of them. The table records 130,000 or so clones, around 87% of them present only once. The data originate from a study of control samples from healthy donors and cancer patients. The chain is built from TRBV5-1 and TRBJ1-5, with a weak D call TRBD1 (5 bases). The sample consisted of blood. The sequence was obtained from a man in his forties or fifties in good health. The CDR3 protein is CASSLYQGGQPQHF. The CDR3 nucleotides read TGCGCCAGCAGCTTGTATCAGGGTGGGCAGCCCCAGCATTTT.